The 9 T cell receptor beta chains reported below all come from one sample, sequenced in a study of T cell responses to AZD1222 COVID-19 vaccine. Produced via immunoSEQ multiplex PCR; TCRdb's table is partial and in-frame only. The top ten clones hold around 17% of a sample with some 100,000 clones, around 90% of them seen once. The source material was peripheral blood, sampled on day 0 of AZD1222 vaccination. The receptors shown here come from an adult in good health.

V is TRBV5-6 and J is TRBJ1-1, with TRBD1 as a possible D gene (6 bases). This CDR3 is 14 amino acids long. Germline V gene data show CDR1 as SGHDT and CDR2 as YYEEEE. The V and J ends lost 4 bases and 0 bases respectively, with 10 bases between them. CDR3 loop: CASSTPGVNTEAFF. The CDR3 bases are TGTGCCAGCAGCACCCCAGGGGTGAACACTGAAGCTTTCTTT.

J is TRBJ1-2 and V is TRBV5-1, with 8 bases lining up with TRBD1. Per germline, CDR1 SGHRS and CDR2 YFSETQ. With 3 bases clipped from V and 6 bases from J, the junction kept 7 bases outside the gene matches. The CDR3 has 14 residues. Here the CDR3 reads CASSSKTGGNGYTF. The CDR3 DNA is TGCGCCAGCAGCTCGAAAACAGGGGGTAATGGCTACACCTTC.

CDR3 region: CASSHPRGPQHF. The CDR3 DNA is TGTGCCAGCAGTCACCCTCGGGGACCCCAGCATTTT. The V gene is TRBV12-3 or TRBV12-4, the J gene TRBJ1-5; D remains unclear. This CDR3 region has 12 residues. V lost 5 bases to trimming and J lost 10 bases, with 12 bases between them.

In regard to this clone: The sample contains more than one DNA sequence encoding this CDR3. V and J are TRBV10-3 and TRBJ2-2; the match to TRBD2 covers 11 bases. The ends lost 9 bases at V and 0 bases at J; junction bases unmatched: 9. This CDR3 is built from 17 residues. Germline V CDR1 and CDR2: ENHRY, SYGVKD. This chain's CDR3 is CAIPWTSGHSNTGELFF. The CDR3 coding sequence is TGTGCCATTCCATGGACTAGCGGGCATTCGAACACCGGGGAGCTGTTTTTT.

V is TRBV10-2 and J is TRBJ2-7; D gene unclear. There are 14 residues in the CDR3. Germline V gene sequence: CDR1 WSHSY, CDR2 SAAADI. Trimming cost V 0 bases and J 1 base, with 7 bases left between them. The CDR3 loop is CASSESGGSYEQYF. The CDR3 bases are TGCGCCAGCAGTGAGTCGGGTGGATCCTACGAGCAGTACTTC.

This chain connects TRBV5-1 to TRBJ2-3; 10 bases are a match to TRBD2. The germline CDR1 and CDR2 sequences are SGHRS and YFSETQ. The CDR3 runs 16 residues. V was pared by 4 bases and J by 6 bases, with 11 bases of the junction left unmatched. The CDR3 protein is CASSLGLSGRVDTQYF. The CDR3 nucleotides read TGCGCCAGCAGCCTGGGACTAAGCGGGAGGGTGGATACGCAGTATTTT.

This rearrangement joins TRBV19 to TRBJ1-5, with no clear D. Germline CDR1 and CDR2: LNHDA and SQIVND (reference sequence). This CDR3 spans 13 amino acids. V was cut by 5 bases and J by 6 bases, with 11 bases left in between. The CDR3 DNA reads TGTGCCAGTAGTCCTAGTATCAGTCAGCCCCAGCATTTT. It is translated as CASSPSISQPQHF.

CDR3 sequence: CASSHGPLNQPQHF. The CDR3 DNA sequence: TGCGCCAGCAGCCACGGACCGCTTAATCAGCCCCAGCATTTT. V usage is TRBV4-1 and J usage is TRBJ1-5; D gene unclear. From germline, CDR1 is MGHRA and CDR2 YSYEKL. The germline V and J ends were trimmed by 3 bases and 4 bases, with 10 bases remaining between them. This CDR3 spans 14 amino acids.

This chain uses TRBV5-1 with TRBJ2-1; the D gene is possibly TRBD1 (6 bases). This CDR3 region has 13 residues. Germline V gene sequence: CDR1 SGHRS, CDR2 YFSETQ. Trimming took off 9 bases at V and 3 bases at J, with 13 bases between the two ends. The CDR3 loop is CATALTGYNEQFF. In nucleotides, the CDR3 is TGCGCCACCGCCTTGACAGGCTACAATGAGCAGTTCTTC. Filled out from reference TRBV5-1 and TRBJ2-1, the complete variable domain reads KAGVTQTPRYLIKTRGQQVTLSCSPISGHRSVSWYQQTPGQGLQFLFEYFSETQRNKGNFPGRFSGRQFSNSRSEMNVSTLELGDSALYLCATALTGYNEQFFGPGTRLTVL.